A single sample gave rise to the 7 T cell receptor beta chains below, sequenced in a study of blood T cell repertoires in COVID-19. Measured with immunoSEQ multiplex PCR; TCRdb has only the in-frame clones, and not every one. The table has about 140,000 clones, 80% to 85% seen once. The sequencing input was peripheral blood. These receptors came from a woman aged 55-69 years with acute or convalescent COVID-19.

V and J are TRBV7-3 and TRBJ2-5; the D gene is possibly TRBD2 (5 bases). V shed 5 bases and J shed 3 bases, with 10 bases lying between them. CDR3 length: 13 residues. Germline V gene sequence: CDR1 SGHTA, CDR2 FQGTGA. The CDR3 DNA reads TGTGCCAGCAGCGCAACTAGGGAAGAGACCCAGTACTTC. This sequence encodes CASSATREETQYF.

The chain links TRBV6-1 to TRBJ1-5, with 9 bases fitting TRBD1. Germline values: CDR1 MNHNS, CDR2 SASEGT. The CDR3 is 14 amino acids. V was pared by 3 bases and J by 6 bases, with 3 bases of the junction left unmatched. For the CDR3, the DNA is TGTGCCAGCAGTGAGGACAGGGGATTTCAGCCCCAGCATTTT. Translated: CASSEDRGFQPQHF.

The chain is built from TRBV2 and TRBJ2-7, with 12 bases aligning to TRBD1. The CDR3 length is 13 residues. The V segment lost 7 bases and the J segment 5 bases; nucleotides outside the gene matches: 3. Germline CDR1 is SNHLY and CDR2 is FYNNEI. CDR3 protein: CASTGTGGHEQYF. CDR3 nucleotides: TGTGCCAGCACAGGGACAGGGGGCCACGAGCAGTACTTC. Drawing the rest from reference TRBV2 and TRBJ2-7, the complete variable domain is EPEVTQTPSHQVTQMGQEVILRCVPISNHLYFYWYRQILGQKVEFLVSFYNNEISEKSEIFDDQFSVERPDGSNFTLKIRSTKLEDSAMYFCASTGTGGHEQYFGPGTRLTVT.

V is TRBV10-1 and J is TRBJ2-1; D may be TRBD2 (5 bases). The CDR3 totals 17 residues. From germline, CDR1 is WNHNN and CDR2 SYGVQD (reference sequence). The ends were cut back, 6 bases at V and 0 bases at J, with 18 bases in the middle. The CDR3 loop reads CASSTTGRDISYNEQFF. The CDR3 DNA is TGCGCCAGCAGCACTACTGGTCGGGATATCTCCTACAATGAGCAGTTCTTC.

The chain uses TRBV11-2 and TRBJ2-4; D remains unclear. The CDR3 length is 16 residues. CDR1 and CDR2 (germline): SGHAT, FQNNGV. V gave up 1 base and J gave up 0 bases, with 10 bases separating them. CDR3 bases: TGTGCCAGCAGCTTAGGCAACGGTCTAGCCAAAAACATTCAGTACTTC. Translating it yields CASSLGNGLAKNIQYF.

The chain combines TRBV5-4 with TRBJ2-2, with D perhaps TRBD1 (6 bases). The CDR3 is 14 amino acids. V gave up 3 bases and J gave up 5 bases, with 11 bases separating them. Per the germline V gene, CDR1 is SGHNT and CDR2 is YYREEE (reference sequence). CDR3 in DNA: TGTGCCAGCAGCTCAGGGCAGGGGACCGGGGAGCTGTTTTTT. This codes for CASSSGQGTGELFF. Drawing the rest from reference TRBV5-4 and TRBJ2-2, the complete variable domain is ETGVTQSPTHLIKTRGQQVTLRCSSQSGHNTVSWYQQALGQGPQFIFQYYREEENGRGNFPPRFSGLQFPNYSSELNVNALELDDSALYLCASSSGQGTGELFFGEGSRLTVL.

The rearrangement joins TRBV7-6 to TRBJ2-5; weak D call: TRBD1 (5 bases). Germline V CDR1 and CDR2: SGHVS, FNYEAQ. V was cut by 1 base and J by 5 bases, with 14 bases left in between. The CDR3 is 15 residues long. CDR3 region: CASSLGQGLRETQYF. In DNA form, the CDR3 reads TGTGCCAGCAGCTTAGGCCAGGGCCTGAGGGAGACCCAGTACTTC.